Each of the 3 T cell receptor beta chains below was sequenced from the same sample in a study of T-cell reconstitution after alpha-beta-depleted transplantation in children. Unique molecular identifiers were incorporated into the prepared TCRbeta library. Using its own MiXCR run on the PCR reads, TCRdb lists one record per CDR3 protein. The table includes about 610,000 distinct CDR3 sequences, roughly a tenth detected once. This material consisted of PBMCs from the stem cell graft donor, taken from the stem cell graft. The receptors derive from a human donor who donated a stem cell graft to a child with acute myeloid leukemia.

This clonotype was detected many times. The V and J genes are TRBV6-1 and TRBJ1-1; TRBD1 matches 8 bases. Germline V gene sequence: CDR1 MNHNS, CDR2 SASEGT. The CDR3 has 14 residues. The trim removed 3 bases at V and 4 bases at J, leaving 4 bases unmatched. The CDR3 reads CASSDRGLGTEAFF. DNA for the CDR3: TGTGCCAGCAGTGACAGGGGGCTGGGCACTGAAGCTTTCTTT.

This clonotype was seen at least ten times. The chain combines TRBV12-3 or TRBV12-4 with TRBJ1-1; no definite D call. The CDR3 is made up of 10 amino acids. V lost 5 bases and J lost 6, with 4 bases in between. The CDR3 DNA reads TGTGCCAGCAGTGGGCCTGAAGCTTTCTTT. Translated: CASSGPEAFF.

This clonotype has a handful of counts. The chain recombines TRBV5-1 with TRBJ1-1, with unresolved D. Trimming took 4 bases from V and 12 from J, leaving 19 bases between them. The CDR3 extends over 13 amino acids. The germline V gene has CDR1 SGHRS and CDR2 YFSETQ. The CDR3 region has the DNA TGCGCCAGCAGCCCCGACGGGGTTCTCGCATCTTTCTTT. As protein: CASSPDGVLASFF.